Each of the 13 T cell receptor beta chains below was sequenced from the same sample in a study of response to subunit inactivated influenza vaccine. A single record per CDR3 protein comes from TCRdb applying MiXCR to the RT-PCR reads. The sample consists of roughly 650,000 distinct CDR3 sequences, about a sixth of them appearing once. The material sequenced was PBMCs from blood, taken roughly 13 days after vaccination. These receptors were obtained from a man aged 45 to 65 who received an inactivated influenza vaccine.

In its sample, this clonotype was seen once. Possible read error: a much larger clone is one base away. This chain joins TRBV20-1 and TRBJ2-5, with TRBD2 matching over 10 bases. The CDR3 is 18 amino acids. V gave up 4 bases and J gave up 5 bases; unmatched junction bases: 19. The V gene's germline CDR1 is DFQATT and CDR2 SNEGSKA (reference sequence). CDR3 in amino acids: CSAKDQASGSFQRETQYF. Here the CDR3 DNA reads TGCAGTGCTAAAGATCAGGCTAGCGGGAGTTTCCAACGGGAGACCCAGTACTTC.

The chain employs TRBV7-2 and TRBJ2-1; the D is unclear. The V gene's germline CDR1 is SGHTA and CDR2 FQGNSA. V was pared by 6 bases and J by 2 bases, with 17 bases between. The CDR3 spans 16 residues. This CDR3 reads CASSPSPLDPYNEQFF. The CDR3 nucleotides are TGTGCCAGCAGTCCCAGCCCGCTGGACCCCTACAATGAGCAGTTCTTC.

This rearrangement joins TRBV24-1 to TRBJ2-7, with 12 bases lining up with TRBD1. Trimming at V came to 9 bases and at J to 3 bases, leaving 8 bases not matched to a gene. Germline CDR1 KGHDR, CDR2 SFDVKD. The length of the CDR3 is 15 residues. DNA for the CDR3: TGTGCCACCTCCGGGACAGGGGGCCGGTTCTACGAGCAGTACTTC. It yields the protein CATSGTGGRFYEQYF.

The chain employs TRBV29-1 and TRBJ2-3; 7 bases map to TRBD2. The CDR3 is made up of 17 amino acids. The germline V gene has CDR1 SQVTM and CDR2 ANQGSEA. J gave up 3 bases and V 1 base, and 13 bases lay outside the gene matches. The CDR3, as DNA: TGCAGCGTTGAAGGCTCGCTAGCGGACCCGTGGACAGATACGCAGTATTTT. This translates into CSVEGSLADPWTDTQYF.

This clonotype was counted only a few times. The CDR3 region is CASSFEPGLETQYF. CDR3 DNA sequence: TGTGCCAGCAGTTTCGAGCCAGGGCTGGAGACCCAGTACTTC. The chain couples TRBV28 to TRBJ2-5, with a possible D match to TRBD1 (5 bases). V was trimmed by 3 bases and J by 5 bases, leaving 13 bases between them. The CDR3 sequence is 14 residues long. Germline values: CDR1 MDHEN, CDR2 SYDVKM.

This chain uses TRBV11-2 with TRBJ1-5; 8 bases map to TRBD1. V shed 5 bases and J 2 bases; nucleotides not matched to a gene: 17. Per the germline V gene, CDR1 is SGHAT and CDR2 is FQNNGV. The CDR3 length is 19 residues. CDR3 nucleotide sequence: TGTGCCAGCAGCCCTAGGGTAGTTCGCCAGGGGGCGGGCAATCAGCCCCAGCATTTT. The encoded protein is CASSPRVVRQGAGNQPQHF.

The chain carries TRBV29-1 and TRBJ2-1, with D tentatively TRBD2 (5 bases). The length of the CDR3 is 15 residues. Germline V lookup: CDR1 SQVTM, CDR2 ANQGSEA. Trimming cost V 0 bases and J 16 bases, with 25 bases left between them. CDR3 sequence: CSVEDTPSFPGVHFF. CDR3 in DNA: TGCAGCGTTGAAGATACACCCTCGTTCCCCGGGGTCCACTTCTTC.

The chain combines TRBV7-2 with TRBJ2-7, with TRBD2 matching over 10 bases. With V trimmed by 3 bases and J by 0 bases, 5 bases remained unmatched. The CDR3 totals 16 residues. The germline CDR1 and CDR2 sequences are SGHTA and FQGNSA. CDR3 amino acids: CASSLGTSVSSYEQYF. The CDR3 bases are TGTGCCAGCAGCTTGGGGACTAGCGTGAGCTCCTACGAGCAGTACTTC.

The chain couples TRBV3-1 to TRBJ2-7; D is unclear. In germline, CDR1 is LGHDT, CDR2 YNNKEL (reference sequence). V lost 1 base to trimming and J lost 7 bases, with 14 bases between them. CDR3 length: 14 residues. CDR3 sequence: CASSQGPWLLEQYF. The CDR3 nucleotides read TGTGCCAGCAGCCAAGGGCCCTGGCTTTTAGAGCAGTACTTC.

This clonotype came up many times. The chain has TRBV29-1 and TRBJ2-7; D may correspond to TRBD1 or TRBD2 (5 bases each). Trimming removed 7 bases from V and 2 bases from J, with 12 bases in between. This CDR3 is 12 amino acids long. Germline CDR1 is SQVTM and CDR2 is ANQGSEA. As DNA, the CDR3 is TGCAGCGCCAGGGACGGACCCTACGAGCAGTACTTC. Its protein product is CSARDGPYEQYF.

V is TRBV30 and J is TRBJ2-2, with 11 positions matching TRBD2. The CDR3 covers 18 residues. Germline CDR1 reads GTSNPN; CDR2 reads SVGIG (reference sequence). The V gene end was trimmed by 4 bases and the J gene end by 5 bases; junction bases not matched to a gene: 15. CDR3 bases: TGTGCCTGGAAGCCCGGGGGTACTAGCGGGAGTTGGACCGGGGAGCTGTTTTTT. Protein product: CAWKPGGTSGSWTGELFF. Full variable domain (remainder filled in from reference TRBV30 and TRBJ2-2): SQTIHQWPATLVQPVGSPLSLECTVEGTSNPNLYWYRQAAGRGLQLLFYSVGIGQISSEVPQNLSASRPQDRQFILSSKKLLLSDSGFYLCAWKPGGTSGSWTGELFFGEGSRLTVL.

This clonotype was counted a few times. The rearrangement links TRBV3-1 to TRBJ2-7; 8 bases align to TRBD2. Germline V gives CDR1 LGHDT, CDR2 YNNKEL (reference sequence). The V gene end was trimmed by 3 bases and the J gene end by 6 bases; junction bases not matched to a gene: 13. This CDR3 region has 16 residues. The CDR3 reads CASSHTGLSGRGEQYF. In DNA form, the CDR3 reads TGTGCCAGCAGCCATACGGGGCTAAGCGGGAGAGGCGAGCAGTACTTC.

The V and J genes are TRBV5-1 and TRBJ1-2; D is possibly TRBD1 (5 bases). The CDR3 consists of 11 residues. CDR1 and CDR2 from the germline V gene are SGHRS and YFSETQ. Trimming left V 0 bases short and J 8 bases short, with 5 bases between. The CDR3 bases are TGCGCCAGCAGCTTGGACAGGGGCTACACCTTC. The encoded protein is CASSLDRGYTF. Looking up the rest from reference TRBV5-1 and TRBJ1-2 gives the full variable domain: KAGVTQTPRYLIKTRGQQVTLSCSPISGHRSVSWYQQTPGQGLQFLFEYFSETQRNKGNFPGRFSGRQFSNSRSEMNVSTLELGDSALYLCASSLDRGYTFGSGTRLTVV.